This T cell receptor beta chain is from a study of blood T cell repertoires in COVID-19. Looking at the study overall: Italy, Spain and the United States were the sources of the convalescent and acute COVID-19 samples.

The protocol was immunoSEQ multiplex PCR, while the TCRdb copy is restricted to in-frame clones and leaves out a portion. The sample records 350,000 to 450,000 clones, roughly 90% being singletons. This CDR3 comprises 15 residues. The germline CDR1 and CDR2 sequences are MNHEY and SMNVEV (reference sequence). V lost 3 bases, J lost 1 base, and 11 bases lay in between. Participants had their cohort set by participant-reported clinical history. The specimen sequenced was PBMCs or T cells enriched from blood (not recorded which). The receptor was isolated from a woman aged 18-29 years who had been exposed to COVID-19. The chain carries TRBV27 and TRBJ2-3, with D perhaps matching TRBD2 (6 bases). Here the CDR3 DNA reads TGTGCCAGCAGTTTCGTGACGGGAGGCACAGATACGCAGTATTTT. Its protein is CASSFVTGGTDTQYF.